Listed below are T cell receptor beta chains from one sample, sequenced in a study of a mutant IDH1 vaccine in newly diagnosed glioma. The protocol was immunoSEQ multiplex PCR, while the TCRdb copy is restricted to in-frame clones and leaves out a portion. The table has under 70,000 clones, 75% to 90% seen once. Antigens for these TCRs are unknown. The sample in question was PBMCs, obtained from a glioma patient whose treatment included an IDH1 peptide vaccine. The receptors stem from a man aged 18 to 29 with glioma. CDR3s include the opening cysteine and the closing phenylalanine or tryptophan. Fields, in order: J gene, V gene, clone size, D gene, CDR3 DNA, CDR3 protein. A D gene is named only where the DNA matches it firmly. Expanded clones get a size class; other rows say once, few or many, or leave the size out.

j_gene: TRBJ2-7; v_gene: TRBV18; abundance: -; d_gene: -; CDR3nt: TGTGCCAGCTCCCCTACCGGAAGCTACGAGCAGTACTTC; CDR3aa: CASSPTGSYEQYF
j_gene: TRBJ2-7; v_gene: TRBV5-1; abundance: -; d_gene: -; CDR3nt: TGCGCCAGCAGCTTGATAGGGACGCAGGCCTGGGAGCAGTACTTC; CDR3aa: CASSLIGTQAWEQYF
j_gene: TRBJ2-1; v_gene: TRBV19; abundance: few; d_gene: -; CDR3nt: TGTGCCAGTAGTACGTTATCTTTCAATGAGCAGTTCTTC; CDR3aa: CASSTLSFNEQFF
j_gene: TRBJ2-7; v_gene: TRBV14; abundance: -; d_gene: -; CDR3nt: TGTGCCAGCGGGGGATCCCCAGCCTACGAGCAGTACTTC; CDR3aa: CASGGSPAYEQYF
j_gene: TRBJ2-2; v_gene: TRBV29-1; abundance: -; d_gene: TRBD1; CDR3nt: TGCAGCGGCGGGACAGGGGGAGACACCGGGGAGCTGTTTTTT; CDR3aa: CSGGTGGDTGELFF
j_gene: TRBJ2-5; v_gene: TRBV10-3; abundance: -; d_gene: -; CDR3nt: TGTGCCATCAGTGCTACAGGCGGGATGGAGACCCAGTACTTC; CDR3aa: CAISATGGMETQYF
j_gene: TRBJ1-1; v_gene: TRBV11-2; abundance: -; d_gene: -; CDR3nt: TGTGCCAGCAGCTTATCGAATGTGAAGGGGAGAGCTTTCTTT; CDR3aa: CASSLSNVKGRAFF
j_gene: TRBJ1-5; v_gene: TRBV28; abundance: -; d_gene: TRBD1; CDR3nt: TGTGCCAGCACCTCGACAGGGTTGGCCCTCCCGAATCAGCCCCAGCATTTT; CDR3aa: CASTSTGLALPNQPQHF
j_gene: TRBJ1-6; v_gene: TRBV25-1; abundance: -; d_gene: -; CDR3nt: TGTGCCAGCAGACCACAGGGTTATAATTCACCCCTCCACTTT; CDR3aa: CASRPQGYNSPLHF
j_gene: TRBJ1-2; v_gene: TRBV30; abundance: -; d_gene: TRBD1; CDR3nt: TGTGCCTGGCAACCGGGACAGGGCTGGGTAGGCTACACCTTC; CDR3aa: CAWQPGQGWVGYTF
j_gene: TRBJ2-1; v_gene: TRBV11-2; abundance: -; d_gene: -; CDR3nt: TGTGCCAGCAGCTTCGGGTGGGCGGGTGAGCAGTTCTTC; CDR3aa: CASSFGWAGEQFF
j_gene: TRBJ1-5; v_gene: TRBV7-9; abundance: -; d_gene: -; CDR3nt: TGTGCCAGCAGCTTAGGAGGATATAGCAATCAGCCCCAGCATTTT; CDR3aa: CASSLGGYSNQPQHF
j_gene: TRBJ2-3; v_gene: TRBV7-6; abundance: -; d_gene: TRBD1; CDR3nt: TGTGCCAGCAGCACTGCAGGGGGATCATACGCAGATACGCAGTATTTT; CDR3aa: CASSTAGGSYADTQYF
j_gene: TRBJ1-5; v_gene: TRBV4-3; abundance: once; d_gene: -; CDR3nt: TGCGCCAGCAGCCCCGGCCGGCAGGGGCATCAGCCCCAGCATTTT; CDR3aa: CASSPGRQGHQPQHF
j_gene: TRBJ2-7; v_gene: TRBV4-1; abundance: -; d_gene: TRBD2; CDR3nt: TGCGCCAACAGCCAACCCGCTACTAGCGGGAGGTTGTGGGTCGAGCAGTACTTC; CDR3aa: CANSQPATSGRLWVEQYF
j_gene: TRBJ1-1; v_gene: TRBV6-5; abundance: -; d_gene: -; CDR3nt: TGTGCCAGCAGTCCCCTTGGCAGCTTGAACACTGAAGCTTTCTTT; CDR3aa: CASSPLGSLNTEAFF
j_gene: TRBJ1-4; v_gene: TRBV4-3; abundance: -; d_gene: -; CDR3nt: TGCGCCAGCAGCCATGATCTCGGAGGGACGTATGAAAAACTGTTTTTT; CDR3aa: CASSHDLGGTYEKLFF
j_gene: TRBJ2-5; v_gene: TRBV18; abundance: -; d_gene: -; CDR3nt: TGTGCCAGCTCACCACGCCAAGAGACCCAGTACTTC; CDR3aa: CASSPRQETQYF
j_gene: TRBJ1-4; v_gene: TRBV7-9; abundance: -; d_gene: -; CDR3nt: TGTGCCAGCAGCTTACCTGTGTTCTCACGACAGGCGAATGAAAAACTGTTTTTT; CDR3aa: CASSLPVFSRQANEKLFF
j_gene: TRBJ1-5; v_gene: TRBV28; abundance: -; d_gene: -; CDR3nt: TGTGCCAGCAGTCCCACGGGACGGTTTTATAGCAATCAGCCCCAGCATTTT; CDR3aa: CASSPTGRFYSNQPQHF
j_gene: TRBJ1-1; v_gene: TRBV5-5; abundance: -; d_gene: -; CDR3nt: TGTGCCAGCAGCCTTTATAAGGGGGAAGCGGCTGAAGCTTTCTTT; CDR3aa: CASSLYKGEAAEAFF
j_gene: TRBJ1-1; v_gene: TRBV5-1; abundance: once; d_gene: TRBD1; CDR3nt: TGCGCCAGCAGCTTTAGACAGGGCACTGAAGCTTTCTTT; CDR3aa: CASSFRQGTEAFF
j_gene: TRBJ1-6; v_gene: TRBV5-6; abundance: -; d_gene: -; CDR3nt: TGTGCCAGCAGGTTACAGGGAGTTAATTCACCCCTCCACTTT; CDR3aa: CASRLQGVNSPLHF
j_gene: TRBJ1-6; v_gene: TRBV6-5; abundance: -; d_gene: TRBD1; CDR3nt: TGTGCCAGCAGGAGGGACAGGGGACGGTCACCCCTCCACTTT; CDR3aa: CASRRDRGRSPLHF
j_gene: TRBJ2-3; v_gene: TRBV9; abundance: -; d_gene: TRBD2; CDR3nt: TGTGCCAGCAGCCCCCGAGCGGGAGGGCTCACAGATACGCAGTATTTT; CDR3aa: CASSPRAGGLTDTQYF
j_gene: TRBJ1-2; v_gene: TRBV5-1; abundance: -; d_gene: TRBD1; CDR3nt: TGCGCCAGCAGCTCAGGACAGGGGGCCTCTTATGGCTACACCTTC; CDR3aa: CASSSGQGASYGYTF
j_gene: TRBJ1-1; v_gene: TRBV29-1; abundance: -; d_gene: -; CDR3nt: TGCAGCGTTGAACTGGGGACTGAAGCTTTCTTT; CDR3aa: CSVELGTEAFF
j_gene: TRBJ2-1; v_gene: TRBV6-5; abundance: -; d_gene: -; CDR3nt: TGTGCCAGCAGGGCGGCTGGGTGGGATGAGCAGTTCTTC; CDR3aa: CASRAAGWDEQFF
j_gene: TRBJ2-7; v_gene: TRBV6-6; abundance: once; d_gene: -; CDR3nt: TGTGCCAGCAGTTACGAGGGAGCTACCTACGAGCAGTACTTC; CDR3aa: CASSYEGATYEQYF
j_gene: TRBJ1-5; v_gene: TRBV19; abundance: -; d_gene: -; CDR3nt: TGTGCCAGTAGTATAGGGAGGCGGACCCGAACCAGCAATCAGCCCCAGCATTTT; CDR3aa: CASSIGRRTRTSNQPQHF
j_gene: TRBJ2-3; v_gene: TRBV4-3; abundance: -; d_gene: -; CDR3nt: TGCGCCAGCAGCCAAGATGGTAGGGGCTATACGCAGTATTTT; CDR3aa: CASSQDGRGYTQYF
j_gene: TRBJ2-7; v_gene: TRBV27; abundance: -; d_gene: -; CDR3nt: TGTGCCAGCGCCTTTGGAGGGGGCGAGCAGTACTTC; CDR3aa: CASAFGGGEQYF
j_gene: TRBJ2-3; v_gene: TRBV7-9; abundance: -; d_gene: TRBD1; CDR3nt: TGTGCCAGCAGGAAAGGGGGCGCGGCCGGCACAGATACGCAGTATTTT; CDR3aa: CASRKGGAAGTDTQYF
j_gene: TRBJ2-7; v_gene: TRBV4-1; abundance: -; d_gene: -; CDR3nt: TGCGCCAGCAGCCAAGATCAGGTTGGGGGCCTGAGCTCCTACGAGCAGTACTTC; CDR3aa: CASSQDQVGGLSSYEQYF
j_gene: TRBJ2-3; v_gene: TRBV20-1; abundance: -; d_gene: -; CDR3nt: TGCAGTGCTAGGACGAAAGATACGCAGTATTTT; CDR3aa: CSARTKDTQYF
j_gene: TRBJ2-7; v_gene: TRBV18; abundance: once; d_gene: TRBD2; CDR3nt: TGTGCCAGCTCACCTAAGGGAGGTCCGGGAGGGACCGCCTACGAGCAGTACTTC; CDR3aa: CASSPKGGPGGTAYEQYF
j_gene: TRBJ2-3; v_gene: TRBV6-5; abundance: once; d_gene: -; CDR3nt: TGTGCCAGCAGTTACAGGGTTGGGACAGATACGCAGTATTTT; CDR3aa: CASSYRVGTDTQYF
j_gene: TRBJ1-2; v_gene: TRBV5-1; abundance: -; d_gene: -; CDR3nt: TGCGCCAGCAGCTTGCAGGAGAACTATGGCTACACCTTC; CDR3aa: CASSLQENYGYTF
j_gene: TRBJ1-1; v_gene: TRBV28; abundance: -; d_gene: -; CDR3nt: TGTGCCAGCAGTTCGCCCAGGCTGAACACTGAAGCTTTCTTT; CDR3aa: CASSSPRLNTEAFF
j_gene: TRBJ2-3; v_gene: TRBV9; abundance: -; d_gene: TRBD2; CDR3nt: TGTGCCAGCACTCGGGTGGGGGGGACTCGCACAGATACGCAGTATTTT; CDR3aa: CASTRVGGTRTDTQYF
j_gene: TRBJ1-1; v_gene: TRBV5-1; abundance: -; d_gene: TRBD1; CDR3nt: TGCGCCAGCAGCTCAGGGACAGGGTTCACTGAAGCTTTCTTT; CDR3aa: CASSSGTGFTEAFF
j_gene: TRBJ2-7; v_gene: TRBV11-2; abundance: -; d_gene: TRBD2; CDR3nt: TGTGCCAGCAGCGCTAGCGGTGGGAGCTCCTACGAGCAGTACTTC; CDR3aa: CASSASGGSSYEQYF
j_gene: TRBJ2-7; v_gene: TRBV18; abundance: -; d_gene: -; CDR3nt: TGTGCCAGCTCACCAGACACGGCCTTCTCCTACGAGCAGTACTTC; CDR3aa: CASSPDTAFSYEQYF
j_gene: TRBJ1-5; v_gene: TRBV18; abundance: -; d_gene: -; CDR3nt: TGTGCCAGCTCACCACCAGAAGGAGGGGACCAGCCCCAGCATTTT; CDR3aa: CASSPPEGGDQPQHF
j_gene: TRBJ2-3; v_gene: TRBV6-5; abundance: -; d_gene: -; CDR3nt: TGTGCCAGCAGTTACTCGGGCTCCACAGATACGCAGTATTTT; CDR3aa: CASSYSGSTDTQYF
j_gene: TRBJ2-3; v_gene: TRBV9; abundance: -; d_gene: TRBD2; CDR3nt: TGTGCCAGCAGCCTCGGGACTAGCGACACAGATACGCAGTATTTT; CDR3aa: CASSLGTSDTDTQYF
j_gene: TRBJ2-3; v_gene: TRBV13; abundance: -; d_gene: -; CDR3nt: TGTGCCAGCAGCCCCTATAACACAGATACGCAGTATTTT; CDR3aa: CASSPYNTDTQYF
j_gene: TRBJ1-3; v_gene: TRBV9; abundance: -; d_gene: TRBD1; CDR3nt: TGTGCCAGCAGCGTAACAGGGACAGATGGAAACACCATATATTTT; CDR3aa: CASSVTGTDGNTIYF
j_gene: TRBJ2-4; v_gene: TRBV27; abundance: -; d_gene: -; CDR3nt: TGTGCCAGCAGTCGGGGGCAGGTTTCAAAAAACATTCAGTACTTC; CDR3aa: CASSRGQVSKNIQYF
j_gene: TRBJ2-7; v_gene: TRBV14; abundance: -; d_gene: -; CDR3nt: TGTGCCAGCAGCCAAGCCGCGGTCCTCCACGAGCAGTACTTC; CDR3aa: CASSQAAVLHEQYF
j_gene: TRBJ2-5; v_gene: TRBV28; abundance: -; d_gene: TRBD1; CDR3nt: TGTGCCAGCAAGGTCCCCGGGACAGGGGGTGCCCAGTACTTC; CDR3aa: CASKVPGTGGAQYF